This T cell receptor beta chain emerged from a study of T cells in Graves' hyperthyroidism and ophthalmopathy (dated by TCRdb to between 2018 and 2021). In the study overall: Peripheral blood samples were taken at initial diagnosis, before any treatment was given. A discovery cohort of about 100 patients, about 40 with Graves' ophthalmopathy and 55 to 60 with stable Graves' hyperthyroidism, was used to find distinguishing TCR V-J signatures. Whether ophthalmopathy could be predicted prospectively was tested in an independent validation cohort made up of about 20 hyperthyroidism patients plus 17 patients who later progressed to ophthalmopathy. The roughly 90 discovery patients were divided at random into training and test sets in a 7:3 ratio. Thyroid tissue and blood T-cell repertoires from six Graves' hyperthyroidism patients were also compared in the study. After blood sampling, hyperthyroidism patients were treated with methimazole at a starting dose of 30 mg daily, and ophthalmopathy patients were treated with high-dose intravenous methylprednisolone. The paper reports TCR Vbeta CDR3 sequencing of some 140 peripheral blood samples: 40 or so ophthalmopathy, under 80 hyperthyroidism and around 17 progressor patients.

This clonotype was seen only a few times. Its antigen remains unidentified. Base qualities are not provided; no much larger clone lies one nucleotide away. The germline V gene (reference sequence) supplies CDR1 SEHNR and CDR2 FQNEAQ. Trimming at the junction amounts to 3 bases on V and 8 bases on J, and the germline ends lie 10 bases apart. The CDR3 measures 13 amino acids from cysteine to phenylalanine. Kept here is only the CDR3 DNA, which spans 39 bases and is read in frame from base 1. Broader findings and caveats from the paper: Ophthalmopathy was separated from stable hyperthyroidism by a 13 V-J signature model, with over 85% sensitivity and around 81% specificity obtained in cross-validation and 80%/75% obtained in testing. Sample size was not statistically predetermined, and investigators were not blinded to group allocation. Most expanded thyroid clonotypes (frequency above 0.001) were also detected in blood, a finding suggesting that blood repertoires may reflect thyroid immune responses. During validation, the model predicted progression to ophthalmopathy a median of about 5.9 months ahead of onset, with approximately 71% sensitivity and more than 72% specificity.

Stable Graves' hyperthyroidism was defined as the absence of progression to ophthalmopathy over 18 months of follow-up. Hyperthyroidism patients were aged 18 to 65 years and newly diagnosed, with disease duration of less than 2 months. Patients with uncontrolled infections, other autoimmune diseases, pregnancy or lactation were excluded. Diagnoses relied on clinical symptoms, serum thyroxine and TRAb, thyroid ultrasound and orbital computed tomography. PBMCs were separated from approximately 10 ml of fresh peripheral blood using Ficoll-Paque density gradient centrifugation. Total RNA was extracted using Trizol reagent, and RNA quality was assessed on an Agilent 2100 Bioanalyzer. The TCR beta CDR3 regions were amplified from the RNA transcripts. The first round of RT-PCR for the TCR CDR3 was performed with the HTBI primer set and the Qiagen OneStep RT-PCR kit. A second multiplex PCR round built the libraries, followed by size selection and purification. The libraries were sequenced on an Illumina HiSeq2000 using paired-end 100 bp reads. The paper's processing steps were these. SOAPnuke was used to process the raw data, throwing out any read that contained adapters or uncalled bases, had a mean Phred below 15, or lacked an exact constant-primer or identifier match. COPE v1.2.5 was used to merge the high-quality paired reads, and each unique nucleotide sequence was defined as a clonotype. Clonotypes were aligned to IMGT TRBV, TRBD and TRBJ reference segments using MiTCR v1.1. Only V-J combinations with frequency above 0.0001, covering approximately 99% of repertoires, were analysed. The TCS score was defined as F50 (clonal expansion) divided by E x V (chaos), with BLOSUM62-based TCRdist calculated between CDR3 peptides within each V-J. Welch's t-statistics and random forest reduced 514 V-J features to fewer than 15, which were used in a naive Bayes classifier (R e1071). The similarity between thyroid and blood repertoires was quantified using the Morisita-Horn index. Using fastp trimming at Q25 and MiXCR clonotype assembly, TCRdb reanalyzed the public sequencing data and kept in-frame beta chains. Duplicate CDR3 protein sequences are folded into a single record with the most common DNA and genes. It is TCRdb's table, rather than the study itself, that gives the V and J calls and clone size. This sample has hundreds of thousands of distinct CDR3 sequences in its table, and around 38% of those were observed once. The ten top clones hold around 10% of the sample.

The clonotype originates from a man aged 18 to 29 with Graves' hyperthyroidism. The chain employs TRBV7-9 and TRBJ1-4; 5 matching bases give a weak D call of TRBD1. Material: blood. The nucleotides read TGTGCCAGCAGCTTTAGGGACCAAGAAAAACTGTTTTTT. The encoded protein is CASSFRDQEKLFF.